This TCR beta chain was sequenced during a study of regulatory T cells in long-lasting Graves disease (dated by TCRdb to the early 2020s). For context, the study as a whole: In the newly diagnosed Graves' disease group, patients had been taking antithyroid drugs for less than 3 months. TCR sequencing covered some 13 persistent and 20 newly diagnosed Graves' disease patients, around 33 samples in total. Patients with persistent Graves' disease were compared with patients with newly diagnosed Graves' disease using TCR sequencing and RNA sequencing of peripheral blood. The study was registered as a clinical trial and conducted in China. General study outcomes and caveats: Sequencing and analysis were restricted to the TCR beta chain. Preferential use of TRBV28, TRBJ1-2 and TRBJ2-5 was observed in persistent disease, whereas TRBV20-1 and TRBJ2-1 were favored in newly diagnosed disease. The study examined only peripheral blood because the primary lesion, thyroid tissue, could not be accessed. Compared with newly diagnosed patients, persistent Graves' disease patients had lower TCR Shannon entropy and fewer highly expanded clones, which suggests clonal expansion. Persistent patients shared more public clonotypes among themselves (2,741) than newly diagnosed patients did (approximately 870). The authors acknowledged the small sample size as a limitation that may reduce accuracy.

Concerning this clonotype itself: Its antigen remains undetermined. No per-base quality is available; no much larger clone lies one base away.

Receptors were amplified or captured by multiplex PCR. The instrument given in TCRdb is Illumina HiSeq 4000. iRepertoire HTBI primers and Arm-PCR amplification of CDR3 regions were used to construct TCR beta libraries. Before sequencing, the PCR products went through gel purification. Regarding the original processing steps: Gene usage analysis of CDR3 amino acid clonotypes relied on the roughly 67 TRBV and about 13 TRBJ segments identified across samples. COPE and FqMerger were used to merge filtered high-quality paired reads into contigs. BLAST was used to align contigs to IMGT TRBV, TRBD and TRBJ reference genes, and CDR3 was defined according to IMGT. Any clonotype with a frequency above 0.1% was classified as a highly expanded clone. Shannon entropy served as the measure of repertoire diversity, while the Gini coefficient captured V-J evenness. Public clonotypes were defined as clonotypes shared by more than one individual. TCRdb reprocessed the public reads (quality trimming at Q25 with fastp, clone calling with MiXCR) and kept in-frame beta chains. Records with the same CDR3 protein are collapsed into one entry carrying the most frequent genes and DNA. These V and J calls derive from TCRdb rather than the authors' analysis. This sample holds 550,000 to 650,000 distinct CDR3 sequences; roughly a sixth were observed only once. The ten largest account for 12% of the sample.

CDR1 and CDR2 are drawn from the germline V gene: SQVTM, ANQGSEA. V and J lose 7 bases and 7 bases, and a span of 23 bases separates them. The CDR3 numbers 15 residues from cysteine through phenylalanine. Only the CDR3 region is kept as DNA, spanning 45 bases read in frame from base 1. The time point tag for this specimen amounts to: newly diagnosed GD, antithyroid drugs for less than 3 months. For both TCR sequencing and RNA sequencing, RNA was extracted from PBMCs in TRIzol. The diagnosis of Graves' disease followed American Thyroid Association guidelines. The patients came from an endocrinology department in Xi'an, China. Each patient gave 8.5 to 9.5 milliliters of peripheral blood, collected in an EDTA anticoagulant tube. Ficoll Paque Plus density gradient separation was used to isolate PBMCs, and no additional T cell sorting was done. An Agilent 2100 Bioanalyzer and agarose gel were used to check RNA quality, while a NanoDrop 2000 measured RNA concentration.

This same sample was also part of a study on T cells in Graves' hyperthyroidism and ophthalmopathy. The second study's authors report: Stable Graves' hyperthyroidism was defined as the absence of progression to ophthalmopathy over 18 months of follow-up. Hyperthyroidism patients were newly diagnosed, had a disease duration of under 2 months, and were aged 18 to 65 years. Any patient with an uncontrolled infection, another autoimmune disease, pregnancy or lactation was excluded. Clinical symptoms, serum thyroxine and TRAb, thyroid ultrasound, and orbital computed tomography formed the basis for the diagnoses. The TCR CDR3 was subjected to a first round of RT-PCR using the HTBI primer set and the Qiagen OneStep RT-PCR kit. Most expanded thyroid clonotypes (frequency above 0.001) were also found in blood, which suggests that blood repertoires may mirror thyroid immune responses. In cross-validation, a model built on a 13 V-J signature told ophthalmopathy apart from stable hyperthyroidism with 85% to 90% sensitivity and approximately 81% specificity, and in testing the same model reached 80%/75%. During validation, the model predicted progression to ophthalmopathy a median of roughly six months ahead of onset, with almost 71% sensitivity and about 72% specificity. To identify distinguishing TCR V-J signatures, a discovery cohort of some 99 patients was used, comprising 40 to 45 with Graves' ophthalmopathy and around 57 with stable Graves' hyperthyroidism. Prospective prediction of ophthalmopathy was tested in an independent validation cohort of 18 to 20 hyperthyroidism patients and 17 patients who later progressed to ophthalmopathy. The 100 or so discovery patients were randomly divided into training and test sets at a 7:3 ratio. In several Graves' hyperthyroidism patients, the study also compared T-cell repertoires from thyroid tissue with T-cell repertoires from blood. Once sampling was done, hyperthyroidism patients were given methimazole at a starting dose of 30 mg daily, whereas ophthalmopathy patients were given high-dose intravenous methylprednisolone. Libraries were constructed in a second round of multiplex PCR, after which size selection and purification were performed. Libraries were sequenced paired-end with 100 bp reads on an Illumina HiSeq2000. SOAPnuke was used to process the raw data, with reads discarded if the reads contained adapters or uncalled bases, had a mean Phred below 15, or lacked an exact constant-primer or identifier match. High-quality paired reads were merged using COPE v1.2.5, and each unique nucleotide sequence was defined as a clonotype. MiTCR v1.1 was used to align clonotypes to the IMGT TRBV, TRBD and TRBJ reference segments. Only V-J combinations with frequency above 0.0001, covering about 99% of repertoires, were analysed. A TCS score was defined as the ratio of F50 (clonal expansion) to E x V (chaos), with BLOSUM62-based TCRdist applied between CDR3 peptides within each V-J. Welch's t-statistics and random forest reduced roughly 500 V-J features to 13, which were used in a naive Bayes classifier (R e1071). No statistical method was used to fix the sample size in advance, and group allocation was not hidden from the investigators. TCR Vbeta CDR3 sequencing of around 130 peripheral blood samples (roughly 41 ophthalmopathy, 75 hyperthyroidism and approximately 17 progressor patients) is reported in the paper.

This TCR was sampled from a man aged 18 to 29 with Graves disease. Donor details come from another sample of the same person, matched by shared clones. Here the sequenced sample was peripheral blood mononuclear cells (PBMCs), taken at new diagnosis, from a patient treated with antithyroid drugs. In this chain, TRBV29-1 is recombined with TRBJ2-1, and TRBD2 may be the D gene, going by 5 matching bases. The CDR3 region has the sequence CSGLDSPSLSNEQFF. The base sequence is TGCAGCGGACTGGACTCGCCTAGCCTTTCGAATGAGCAGTTCTTC.